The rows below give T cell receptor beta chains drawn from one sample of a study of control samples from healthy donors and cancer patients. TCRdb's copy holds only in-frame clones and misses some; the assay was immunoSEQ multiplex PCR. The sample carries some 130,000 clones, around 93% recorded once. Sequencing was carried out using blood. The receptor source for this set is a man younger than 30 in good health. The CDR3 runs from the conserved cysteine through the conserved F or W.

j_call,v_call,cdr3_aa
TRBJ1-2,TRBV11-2,CASSFAGTPYGYTF
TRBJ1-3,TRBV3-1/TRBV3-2,CASSQDRGSSGNTIYF
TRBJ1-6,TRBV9,CASSDWTGKKSPLHF
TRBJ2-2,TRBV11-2,CASSSGARTGELFF
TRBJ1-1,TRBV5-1,CASSGGGFRNTEAFF
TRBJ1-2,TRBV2,CASKGAGTGGYTF
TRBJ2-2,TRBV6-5,CASSYWTESGELFF
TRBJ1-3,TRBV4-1,CASSQDPGGGNTIYF
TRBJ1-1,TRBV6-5,CASSYSQGTTEAFF
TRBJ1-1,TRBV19,CASSTGGGAFF
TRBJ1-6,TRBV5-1,CASSPKQGIYNSPLHF